Listed here are 30 T cell receptor beta chains from one sample, sequenced in a study of T and B cells in COVID-19 patients. Multiplex PCR with BIOMED2 TRB-A/B primer pools amplified TRB rearrangements. Via MiXCR, TCRdb re-called the multiplex PCR reads, giving one row per CDR3 protein. The profile covers about 4,100 distinct CDR3 sequences, with around 23% appearing a single time and around 21% taken by the ten largest. Blood genomic DNA input for TRB amplification was about 220-500 ng. Sequencing input: blood. These receptors all come from a human donor with active COVID-19.

As DNA, the CDR3 is TGTGCCAGCAGTGACAGGGTCGGGAGCAATCAGCCCCAGCATTTT. Amino acid sequence: CASSDRVGSNQPQHF. The genes are TRBV6-1 and TRBJ1-5, with D possibly matching TRBD1 (5 bases). Trimming took 3 bases from V and 1 from J, leaving 10 bases between them. The CDR3 extends over 15 amino acids. CDR1 MNHNS and CDR2 SASEGT come from the germline V gene.

By share of the sample, this clonotype is medium-sized (0.01 to 0.1%). The rearrangement joins TRBV5-4 to TRBJ2-7; 8 bases line up with TRBD2. This CDR3 is 16 amino acids long. The V gene end was trimmed by 3 bases and the J gene end by 0 bases; junction bases not matched to a gene: 8. The V gene's germline CDR1 is SGHNT and CDR2 YYREEE (reference sequence). CDR3 loop: CASSSGGREDSYEQYF. CDR3 bases: TGTGCCAGCAGCTCCGGGGGGCGGGAGGACTCCTACGAGCAGTACTTC.

This clonotype is labeled as medium-sized. The chain joins TRBV19 to TRBJ2-7, with 12 bases that match TRBD2. V was clipped by 9 bases and J by 3 bases; unmatched bases: 12. From germline, CDR1 is LNHDA and CDR2 SQIVND (reference sequence). The CDR3 is 16 amino acids. This CDR3 reads CASHGASGRANYEQYF. CDR3 sequence (DNA): TGTGCCAGCCATGGGGCTAGCGGGAGGGCTAACTACGAGCAGTACTTC. Full variable domain (remainder filled in from reference TRBV19 and TRBJ2-7): DGGITQSPKYLFRKEGQNVTLSCEQNLNHDAMYWYRQDPGQGLRLIYYSQIVNDFQKGDIAEGYSVSREKKESFPLTVTSAQKNPTAFYLCASHGASGRANYEQYFGPGTRLTVT.

This clonotype is categorized as medium-sized. V is TRBV5-4 and J is TRBJ2-1; D might be TRBD2 (7 bases). Germline V lookup: CDR1 SGHNT, CDR2 YYREEE (reference sequence). The CDR3 length is 17 residues. V was pared by 3 bases and J by 9 bases, with 25 bases between. The CDR3 DNA reads TGTGCCAGCAGCTCCCGACTTCGTACTATAGGGGGGGCTGAGCAGTTCTTC. Translated: CASSSRLRTIGGAEQFF.

For this clonotype: One junction end disagrees with the germline gene, perhaps due to a read error. This chain joins TRBV11-2 and TRBJ2-2; the match to TRBD1 covers 8 bases. CDR3 length equals 14 residues. Germline values: CDR1 SGHAT, CDR2 FQNNGV. Here the CDR3 DNA reads TGTGCCAGCAGCTACGGACAGGGAACCGGGGAGCTGTCTTTT. Protein product: CASSYGQGTGELSF.

By share, this clonotype counts as medium-sized. The V and J genes are TRBV6-1 and TRBJ1-1; D gene uncertain. Trimming cost V 4 bases and J 4 bases, with 10 bases left between them. In germline, CDR1 is MNHNS, CDR2 SASEGT. The length of the CDR3 is 13 residues. The CDR3 DNA reads TGTGCCAGCAGTGGGGTAAAGGGCACTGAAGCTTTCTTT. Its translation is CASSGVKGTEAFF.

This clonotype was detected only a few times. The rearrangement links TRBV5-6 to TRBJ1-3, with D hard to call. This CDR3 spans 14 amino acids. V was pared by 1 base and J by 8 bases, with 13 bases between. Germline CDR1 reads SGHDT; CDR2 reads YYEEEE. DNA of the CDR3: TGTGCCAGCAGCTTGATGGAGGGATTATACACCATATATTTT. It translates to CASSLMEGLYTIYF.

This chain uses TRBV29-1 with TRBJ2-7; the D is unclear. Germline V gene sequence: CDR1 SQVTM, CDR2 ANQGSEA. This CDR3 is 13 amino acids long. The CDR3 protein is CSARVGRTYEQYF. The DNA for the CDR3 is TGCAGTGCTAGGGTGGGCAGAACCTACGAGCAGTACTTC.

The V gene is TRBV7-9, the J gene TRBJ2-5; D unresolved. This CDR3 is built from 13 residues. Per germline, CDR1 SEHNR and CDR2 FQNEAQ (reference sequence). V dropped 5 bases and J dropped 4 bases, with 11 bases sitting between them. Here the CDR3 DNA reads TGTGCCAGCAGCCTGACCCACGGAGAGACCCAGTACTTC. Its protein is CASSLTHGETQYF.

Concerning this clonotype itself: Just one base apart from a much larger clone, this may be a read error. The V gene is TRBV12-3 or TRBV12-4, the J gene TRBJ2-1, with 7 positions matching TRBD1. V was pared by 7 bases and J by 4 bases, with 4 bases of the junction left unmatched. The CDR3 is 13 residues long. The CDR3 nucleotides are TGTGCCAGCATTGGGGACAGATACAATGAGCAGTTCTTC. The encoded protein is CASIGDRYNEQFF.

This clonotype is medium-sized within its sample. The chain links TRBV30 to TRBJ1-6, with a tentative D call TRBD1 (6 bases). Germline lookup yields CDR1 GTSNPN and CDR2 SVGIG (reference sequence). The V gene lost 5 bases and the J gene lost 10 bases, with 15 bases spanning the gap. This CDR3 comprises 13 residues. CDR3 amino acids: CAWGTGRRSPLHF. The CDR3 nucleotides read TGTGCCTGGGGCACAGGGAGGAGGTCACCCCTCCACTTT.

This clonotype is classed as medium-sized. J is TRBJ2-7 and V is TRBV5-5; 10 bases line up with TRBD1. J was trimmed by 0 bases and V by 4 bases; bases with no gene match: 4. Germline CDR1 and CDR2: SGHKS and YYEKEE (reference sequence). There are 15 residues in the CDR3. The CDR3 coding sequence is TGTGCCAGCAGCAGAGGGACAGGGGCCTCCTACGAGCAGTACTTC. Its protein product is CASSRGTGASYEQYF. The variable domain in full, with the rest retrieved from reference TRBV5-5 and TRBJ2-7, is DAGVTQSPTHLIKTRGQQVTLRCSPISGHKSVSWYQQVLGQGPQFIFQYYEKEERGRGNFPDRFSARQFPNYSSELNVNALLLGDSALYLCASSRGTGASYEQYFGPGTRLTVT.

A remark on this clonotype: This may come from a read error, since a much larger clone is one base off. This chain connects TRBV6-1 to TRBJ2-1; 8 bases line up with TRBD2. After removal of 5 bases from V and 2 bases from J, the junction contained 5 bases not matched to a gene. This CDR3 has 15 residues. Germline V CDR1 and CDR2: MNHNS, SASEGT. In nucleotides, the CDR3 is TGTGCCAGCAGTAACCGAGCGGGGGCCTACAATGAGCAGTTCTTC. As protein: CASSNRAGAYNEQFF.

The gene calls are TRBV7-2 and TRBJ2-7; D gene ambiguous. The CDR3 is 12 residues long. Germline V gene sequence: CDR1 SGHTA, CDR2 FQGNSA. Trimming left V 5 bases short and J 3 bases short, with 8 bases between. CDR3 in DNA: TGTGCCAGCAGCCCCGACCTCTACGAGCAGTACTTC. Translating it yields CASSPDLYEQYF.

This clonotype is categorized as medium-sized. The V call is TRBV19, the J call TRBJ1-1, with no clear D. The CDR3 consists of 13 residues. Germline lookup yields CDR1 LNHDA and CDR2 SQIVND (reference sequence). The V end lost 3 bases, the J end lost 4 bases, and 9 bases lay between the germline ends. CDR3 sequence (DNA): TGTGCCAGTAGTATGATCCTGAGCACTGAAGCTTTCTTT. Amino acids: CASSMILSTEAFF.

This chain connects TRBV4-3 to TRBJ2-2; 8 bases are shared with TRBD2. Germline V gives CDR1 LGHNA, CDR2 YSLEER. Trimming at V came to 1 base and at J to 5 bases, leaving 9 bases not matched to a gene. CDR3 length: 17 amino acids. In nucleotides, the CDR3 is TGCGCCAGCAGCCAAGTGGCGGGGGGAGTTGGGACCGGGGAGCTGTTTTTT. Protein sequence: CASSQVAGGVGTGELFF.

The CDR3 nucleotides read TGCAGTGCCGTGGTGCTGGCCAATGAGCAGTTCTTC. This codes for CSAVVLANEQFF. The genes are TRBV20-1 and TRBJ2-1; unclear D gene. Germline CDR1 DFQATT, CDR2 SNEGSKA (reference sequence). This CDR3 is built from 12 residues. Trimming took off 6 bases at V and 6 bases at J, with 12 bases between the two ends.

This clonotype counts as medium-sized. This rearrangement joins TRBV24-1 to TRBJ2-1, with TRBD2 matching over 11 bases. The CDR3 consists of 16 residues. CDR1 is KGHDR and CDR2 is SFDVKD in the germline V gene. The V and J ends lost 2 bases and 3 bases, in that order; junction bases with no gene match: 2. In DNA form, the CDR3 reads TGTGCCACCAGTGATTCTGGACTAGCGGGCTACAATGAGCAGTTCTTC. It specifies CATSDSGLAGYNEQFF.

This clonotype counts as large (0.1 to 1%). V and J are TRBV19 and TRBJ1-5; tentative D call: TRBD1 (6 bases). V lost 3 bases and J lost 9, with 9 bases in between. The CDR3 has 12 amino acids. Looked up from germline, CDR1 is LNHDA and CDR2 is SQIVND (reference sequence). The CDR3 nucleotides read TGTGCCAGTAGTATGGGGGGCGCGCCCCAGCATTTT. This sequence encodes CASSMGGAPQHF.

This clonotype is medium-sized in the sample. J is TRBJ1-1 and V is TRBV12-3 or TRBV12-4; D may be TRBD1 (6 bases). The ends were cut back, 3 bases at V and 0 bases at J, with 8 bases in the middle. The CDR3 spans 14 residues. The CDR3 loop is CASSLGQVNTEAFF. CDR3 coding DNA: TGTGCCAGCAGTTTGGGACAAGTGAACACTGAAGCTTTCTTT.

The table lists this clonotype with a few counts. V usage is TRBV5-1 and J usage is TRBJ2-2; TRBD1 is a possible D gene (6 bases). The germline V and J ends were trimmed by 4 bases and 5 bases, with 15 bases remaining between them. CDR1 is SGHRS, CDR2 YFSETQ, per germline. This CDR3 contains 15 residues. The CDR3 here is CASSPDRLGTGELFF. CDR3 in DNA: TGCGCCAGCAGCCCCGACAGGCTCGGGACCGGGGAGCTGTTTTTT.

The chain links TRBV20-1 to TRBJ2-7; 10 bases match TRBD2. The CDR3 sequence is 14 residues long. The ends lost 1 base at V and 2 bases at J; junction bases unmatched: 2. CDR1 is DFQATT, CDR2 SNEGSKA, per germline (reference sequence). As DNA, the CDR3 is TGCAGTGCTAGAGTCAGCGGGAGGGCCTACGAGCAGTACTTC. As protein: CSARVSGRAYEQYF.

As concerns this clonotype: This could be a read error, since a much larger clone is one nucleotide away. This chain joins TRBV19 and TRBJ2-5; 8 bases are a match to TRBD2. The CDR3 has 15 residues. The V segment lost 9 bases and the J segment 5 bases; nucleotides outside the gene matches: 14. Germline loops: CDR1 LNHDA, CDR2 SQIVND (reference sequence). CDR3 in amino acids: CASCLAGRVGETQYF. The CDR3 coding sequence is TGTGCCAGCTGCTTGGCCGGGAGGGTTGGGGAGACCCAGTACTTC.

Only a few counts were recorded for this clonotype. The CDR3 spells CASSDILTWASYNEQFF. The CDR3 bases are TGTGCCAGCAGCGATATCCTAACTTGGGCCTCCTACAATGAGCAGTTCTTC. The chain combines TRBV7-9 with TRBJ2-1; D not resolved. CDR1 is SEHNR, CDR2 FQNEAQ, per germline (reference sequence). The germline V and J ends were trimmed by 5 bases and 0 bases, with 17 bases remaining between them. This CDR3 contains 17 residues.

This clonotype was picked up a small number of times. This chain links TRBV4-3 with TRBJ2-1; 9 nucleotides line up with TRBD2. The CDR3 runs 16 residues. After removal of 2 bases from V and 7 bases from J, the junction contained 9 bases not matched to a gene. CDR1 is LGHNA and CDR2 is YSLEER in the germline V gene. CDR3: CASSQRPSGMTNEQFF. The DNA for the CDR3 is TGCGCCAGCAGCCAACGTCCTAGCGGGATGACAAATGAGCAGTTCTTC.

This clonotype was observed a few times. This chain joins TRBV7-9 and TRBJ1-4; no reliable D call. The CDR3 has 16 residues. In germline, CDR1 is SEHNR, CDR2 FQNEAQ (reference sequence). V shed 5 bases and J shed 0 bases, with 13 bases lying between them. CDR3 in amino acids: CASSPRGVATNEKLFF. CDR3 DNA sequence: TGTGCCAGCAGCCCGCGTGGGGTTGCAACTAATGAAAAACTGTTTTTT.

By share, this clonotype ranks as medium-sized. The rearrangement uses TRBV6-6 and TRBJ2-7, with 7 bases identical to TRBD2. This CDR3 contains 12 residues. V shed 8 bases, J shed 0 bases, and the junction held 1 base outside the gene matches. CDR1 is MNHNY and CDR2 is SVGAGI in the germline V gene (reference sequence). CDR3 DNA sequence: TGTGCCAGCGGACTAGTCTCCTACGAGCAGTACTTC. Protein product: CASGLVSYEQYF.

In its sample, this clonotype is medium-sized. The chain couples TRBV6-5 to TRBJ1-4; D call uncertain. The CDR3 length is 12 residues. V was shortened by 0 bases and J by 10 bases, with 6 bases between the two germline ends. Germline V CDR1 and CDR2: MNHEY, SVGAGI. CDR3 in DNA: TGTGCCAGCAGTTACTCGGAGGGAAAACTGTTTTTT. It specifies CASSYSEGKLFF.

The rearrangement joins TRBV10-3 to TRBJ2-4; 8 bases fit TRBD1. In germline, CDR1 is ENHRY, CDR2 SYGVKD. This CDR3 comprises 14 residues. V shed 6 bases and J 8 bases; nucleotides not matched to a gene: 9. CDR3 protein: CAISPGGAEDIQYF. As DNA, the CDR3 is TGTGCCATCAGCCCAGGGGGCGCGGAGGACATTCAGTACTTC.

By share of the sample, this clonotype is medium-sized. V usage is TRBV19 and J usage is TRBJ2-7; 10 nucleotides match TRBD2. CDR1 and CDR2 (germline): LNHDA, SQIVND (reference sequence). V trimming: 5 bases; J trimming: 4 bases; junction bases outside the gene matches: 11. This CDR3 contains 16 residues. CDR3 sequence: CASSVLFGTSVYEQYF. As DNA, the CDR3 is TGTGCCAGTAGTGTCCTATTTGGGACTAGCGTATACGAGCAGTACTTC. Variable domain in full (rest from reference TRBV19 and TRBJ2-7): DGGITQSPKYLFRKEGQNVTLSCEQNLNHDAMYWYRQDPGQGLRLIYYSQIVNDFQKGDIAEGYSVSREKKESFPLTVTSAQKNPTAFYLCASSVLFGTSVYEQYFGPGTRLTVT.